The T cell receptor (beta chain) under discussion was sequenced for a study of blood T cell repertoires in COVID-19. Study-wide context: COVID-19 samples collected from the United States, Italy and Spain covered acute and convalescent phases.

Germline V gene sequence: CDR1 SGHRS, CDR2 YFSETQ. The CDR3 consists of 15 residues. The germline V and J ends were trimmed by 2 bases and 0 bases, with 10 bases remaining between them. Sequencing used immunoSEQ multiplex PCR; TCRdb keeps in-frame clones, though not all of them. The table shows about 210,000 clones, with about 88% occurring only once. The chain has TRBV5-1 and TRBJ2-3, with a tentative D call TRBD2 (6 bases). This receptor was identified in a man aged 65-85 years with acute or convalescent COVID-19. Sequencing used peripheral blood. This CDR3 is CASSLGSGSTDTQYF. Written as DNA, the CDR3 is TGCGCCAGCAGCTTAGGAAGCGGGAGCACAGATACGCAGTATTTT. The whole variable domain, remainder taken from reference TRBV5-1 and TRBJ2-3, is KAGVTQTPRYLIKTRGQQVTLSCSPISGHRSVSWYQQTPGQGLQFLFEYFSETQRNKGNFPGRFSGRQFSNSRSEMNVSTLELGDSALYLCASSLGSGSTDTQYFGPGTRLTVL.